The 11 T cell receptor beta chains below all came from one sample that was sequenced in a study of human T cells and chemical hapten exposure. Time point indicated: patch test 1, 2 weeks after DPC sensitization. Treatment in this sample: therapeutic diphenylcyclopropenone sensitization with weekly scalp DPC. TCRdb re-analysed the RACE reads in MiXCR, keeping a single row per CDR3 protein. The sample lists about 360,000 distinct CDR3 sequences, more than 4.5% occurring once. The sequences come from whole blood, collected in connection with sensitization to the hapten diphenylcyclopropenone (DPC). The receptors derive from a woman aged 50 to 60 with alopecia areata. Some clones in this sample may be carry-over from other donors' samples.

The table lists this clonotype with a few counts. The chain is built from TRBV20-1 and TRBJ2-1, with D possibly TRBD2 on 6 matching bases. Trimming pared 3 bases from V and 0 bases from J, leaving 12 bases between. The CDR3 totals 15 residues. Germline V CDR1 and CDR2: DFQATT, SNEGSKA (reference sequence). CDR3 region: CSASKLADSYNEQFF. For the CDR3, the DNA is TGCAGTGCTAGTAAATTAGCGGACTCCTACAATGAGCAGTTCTTC.

The CDR3 spells CSARVSGPEQYF. Here the CDR3 DNA reads TGCAGTGCTAGAGTAAGCGGCCCCGAGCAGTACTTC. This chain uses TRBV20-1 with TRBJ2-7, with a weak D call TRBD2 (5 bases). V lost 1 base to trimming and J lost 6 bases, with 10 bases between them. CDR3 length: 12 residues. Germline CDR1 DFQATT, CDR2 SNEGSKA (reference sequence).

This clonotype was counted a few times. CDR3 sequence reads: CASEAQPNEKLFF. DNA for the CDR3: TGTGCCTCAGAGGCGCAGCCGAATGAAAAACTGTTTTTT. The chain carries TRBV30 and TRBJ1-4; no clear D gene. The germline V gene encodes CDR1 GTSNPN and CDR2 SVGIG (reference sequence). V was pared by 7 bases and J by 5 bases, with 14 bases between. This CDR3 comprises 13 residues.

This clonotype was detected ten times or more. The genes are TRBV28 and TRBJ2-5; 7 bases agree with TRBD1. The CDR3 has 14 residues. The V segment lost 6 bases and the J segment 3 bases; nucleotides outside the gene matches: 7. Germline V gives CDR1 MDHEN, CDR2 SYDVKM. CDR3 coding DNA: TGTGCCAGCAGCTCGGGACAGTCCAAAGAGACCCAGTACTTC. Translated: CASSSGQSKETQYF.

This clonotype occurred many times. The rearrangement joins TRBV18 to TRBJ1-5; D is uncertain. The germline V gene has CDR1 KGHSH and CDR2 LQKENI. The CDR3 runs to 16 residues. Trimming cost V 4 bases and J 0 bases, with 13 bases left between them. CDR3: CASSLGRADSNQPQHF. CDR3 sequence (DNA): TGTGCCAGCTCACTGGGGAGGGCCGATAGCAATCAGCCCCAGCATTTT.

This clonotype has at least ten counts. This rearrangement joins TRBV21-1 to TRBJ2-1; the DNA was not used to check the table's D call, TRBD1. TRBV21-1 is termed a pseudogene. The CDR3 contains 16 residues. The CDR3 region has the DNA TGTGCCAGCAGCAACCCCGGGACAGGGGGTTTTGATGAGCAGTTCTTC. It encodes CASSNPGTGGFDEQFF.

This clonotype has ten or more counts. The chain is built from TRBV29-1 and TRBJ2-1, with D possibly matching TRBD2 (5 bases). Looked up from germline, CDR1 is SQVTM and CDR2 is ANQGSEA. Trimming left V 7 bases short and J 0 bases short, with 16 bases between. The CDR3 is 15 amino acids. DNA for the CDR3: TGCAGCGCCGAGAGCGGATCCGGCTCCTACAATGAGCAGTTCTTC. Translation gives CSAESGSGSYNEQFF.

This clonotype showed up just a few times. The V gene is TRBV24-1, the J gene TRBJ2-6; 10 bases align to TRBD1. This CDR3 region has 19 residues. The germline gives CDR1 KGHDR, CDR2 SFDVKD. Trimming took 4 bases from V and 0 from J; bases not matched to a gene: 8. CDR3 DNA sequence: TGTGCCACCAGTGACCCCGGGACAGGGGATTTCTCTGGGGCCAACGTCCTGACTTTC. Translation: CATSDPGTGDFSGANVLTF.

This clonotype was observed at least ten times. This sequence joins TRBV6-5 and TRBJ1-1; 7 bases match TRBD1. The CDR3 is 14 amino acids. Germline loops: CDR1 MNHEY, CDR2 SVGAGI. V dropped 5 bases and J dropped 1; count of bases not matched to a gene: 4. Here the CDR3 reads CASSRGQTNTEAFF. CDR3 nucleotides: TGTGCCAGCAGTAGGGGACAGACGAACACTGAAGCTTTCTTT.

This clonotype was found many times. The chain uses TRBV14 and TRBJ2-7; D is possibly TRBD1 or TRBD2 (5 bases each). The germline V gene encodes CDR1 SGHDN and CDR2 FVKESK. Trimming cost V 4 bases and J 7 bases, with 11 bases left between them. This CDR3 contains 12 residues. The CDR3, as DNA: TGTGCCAGCAGCCCCATCTGGGGGGAGCAGTACTTC. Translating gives CASSPIWGEQYF.

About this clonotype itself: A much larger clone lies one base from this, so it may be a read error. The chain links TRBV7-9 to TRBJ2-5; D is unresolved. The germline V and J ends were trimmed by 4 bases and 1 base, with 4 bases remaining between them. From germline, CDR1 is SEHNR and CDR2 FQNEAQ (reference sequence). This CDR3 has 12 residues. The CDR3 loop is CASSSRQETQYF. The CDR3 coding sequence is TGTGCCAGCAGCTCCCGCCAAGAGACCCAGTACTTC.